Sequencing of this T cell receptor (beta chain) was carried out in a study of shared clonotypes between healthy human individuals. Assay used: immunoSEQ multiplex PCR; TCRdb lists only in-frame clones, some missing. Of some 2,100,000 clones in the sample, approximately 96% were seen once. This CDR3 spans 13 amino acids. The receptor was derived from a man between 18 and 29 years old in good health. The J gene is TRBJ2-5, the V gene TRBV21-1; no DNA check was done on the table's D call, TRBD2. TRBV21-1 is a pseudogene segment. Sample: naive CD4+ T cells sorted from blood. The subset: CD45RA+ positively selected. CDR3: CASSLSNQETQYF. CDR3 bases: TGTGCCAGCAGCCTGTCTAATCAAGAGACCCAGTACTTC.